One and the same sample provided the 8 T cell receptor beta chains below, sequenced in a study of cytotoxic CD8 clonotypes in ibrutinib-treated CLL. Measured with immunoSEQ multiplex PCR; TCRdb has only the in-frame clones, and not every one. The table records about 35,000 clones, 70% to 75% of them present only once. The source was PBMCs, collected at disease progression, from a patient treated with ibrutinib. The receptors stem from a human donor with chronic lymphocytic leukemia.

The chain uses TRBV2 and TRBJ1-4; 7 nucleotides agree with TRBD1. V gave up 6 bases and J gave up 3 bases; unmatched junction bases: 7. Germline CDR1 and CDR2: SNHLY and FYNNEI. This CDR3 contains 15 residues. The CDR3: CASRGQWSPNEKLFF. CDR3 DNA: TGTGCCAGCAGGGGACAGTGGAGTCCTAATGAAAAACTGTTTTTT.

The chain carries TRBV11-3 and TRBJ2-3; 10 nucleotides line up with TRBD2. The CDR3 consists of 15 residues. From germline, CDR1 is SGHNT and CDR2 YENEEA. V lost 4 bases, J lost 5 bases, and 6 bases stayed unmatched. CDR3 loop: CASSSTSGSLDTQYF. DNA for the CDR3: TGTGCCAGCAGCTCGACTAGCGGGTCCCTAGATACGCAGTATTTT.

This chain connects TRBV5-1 to TRBJ2-2; TRBD2 might be the D (8 bases). This CDR3 is built from 17 residues. The germline V and J ends were trimmed by 4 bases and 4 bases, with 20 bases remaining between them. Germline V gene sequence: CDR1 SGHRS, CDR2 YFSETQ. CDR3 protein: CASSPGGTALPTGELFF. Here the CDR3 DNA reads TGCGCCAGCAGCCCGGGGGGGACAGCGTTGCCCACCGGGGAGCTGTTTTTT.

The V call is TRBV6-1, the J call TRBJ2-5; 7 bases are shared with TRBD2. With V trimmed by 6 bases and J by 7 bases, 8 bases remained unmatched. Germline lookup yields CDR1 MNHNS and CDR2 SASEGT. This CDR3 has 13 amino acids. Written as DNA, the CDR3 is TGTGCCAGCAGGGAACACCCGGGAGGGACCCAGTACTTC. Encoded protein: CASREHPGGTQYF.

The V and J genes are TRBV19 and TRBJ2-3, with 9 bases matching TRBD2. J gave up 2 bases and V 0 bases, and 3 bases lay outside the gene matches. The CDR3 runs 16 residues. The V gene's germline CDR1 is LNHDA and CDR2 SQIVND (reference sequence). Here the CDR3 DNA reads TGTGCCAGTAGTATAGATAGCGGGGGCCTCACAGATACGCAGTATTTT. Its translation is CASSIDSGGLTDTQYF.

The chain joins TRBV6-5 to TRBJ1-6; 7 positions match TRBD1. Trimming at V came to 5 bases and at J to 5 bases, leaving 3 bases not matched to a gene. This CDR3 contains 14 residues. Germline V CDR1 and CDR2: MNHEY, SVGAGI. The CDR3 DNA is TGTGCCAGCAGTCGACAGGGCGATAATTCACCCCTCCACTTT. Its protein product is CASSRQGDNSPLHF.

The chain links TRBV6-8 to TRBJ1-1; D is unresolved. Germline V CDR1 and CDR2: MNHGY, SAAAGT. V gave up 5 bases and J gave up 3 bases, with 10 bases separating them. The CDR3 covers 13 residues. This chain's CDR3 is CASSEAFHTEAFF. As DNA, the CDR3 is TGTGCCAGCAGTGAAGCGTTTCACACTGAAGCTTTCTTT.

The chain carries TRBV6-5 and TRBJ1-2; D is unclear. Trimming removed 8 bases from V and 8 bases from J, with 15 bases in between. This CDR3 contains 12 residues. Germline CDR1 reads MNHEY; CDR2 reads SVGAGI. The CDR3 sequence: CASETGPHGYTF. The CDR3 nucleotides read TGTGCCAGCGAGACTGGGCCCCACGGCTACACCTTC.